Listed here are 27 T cell receptor beta chains from one sample, sequenced in a study of cytomegalovirus exposure and HLA in healthy donors. Libraries were prepared by immunoSEQ multiplex PCR; TCRdb keeps only in-frame clonotypes and omits some of them. The sample shows about 70,000 clones, about 94% of them seen only once. The sample was PBMCs. The receptors originated from a man aged 18 to 29 in good health and CMV-seropositive.

V gene TRBV4-2 combines with J gene TRBJ2-3; 10 bases match TRBD2. Per germline, CDR1 LGHNA and CDR2 YNFKEQ. This CDR3 is 16 amino acids long. The trim removed 0 bases at V and 2 bases at J, leaving 2 bases unmatched. This CDR3 reads CASSQDLAGVTDTQYF. The DNA for the CDR3 is TGTGCCAGCAGCCAAGATCTAGCGGGAGTCACAGATACGCAGTATTTT.

This clone appeared a single time. The genes are TRBV10-3 and TRBJ2-5; D possibly corresponds to TRBD1 (6 bases). The germline V gene encodes CDR1 ENHRY and CDR2 SYGVKD. V lost 6 bases and J lost 1, with 9 bases in between. This CDR3 contains 13 residues. DNA for the CDR3: TGTGCCATCAGGGGACAATTCCAAGAGACCCAGTACTTC. Translated: CAIRGQFQETQYF.

The V gene is TRBV6-5, the J gene TRBJ1-3; weak D call: TRBD1 (6 bases). In germline, CDR1 is MNHEY, CDR2 SVGAGI. This CDR3 is built from 14 residues. Trimming left V 7 bases short and J 6 bases short, with 16 bases between. The CDR3 nucleotides are TGTGCCAGCACCTTGACAGGCGAGATAAACACCATATATTTT. This encodes CASTLTGEINTIYF.

The CDR3 reads CASSRVPSGTVREQFF. CDR3 nucleotide sequence: TGTGCCAGCAGCCGTGTTCCCAGCGGGACTGTCCGTGAGCAGTTCTTC. This sequence joins TRBV7-9 and TRBJ2-1; 7 bases align to TRBD2. Unmatched junction bases numbered 16, after V lost 5 bases and J lost 9 bases. The V gene's germline CDR1 is SEHNR and CDR2 FQNEAQ (reference sequence). The CDR3 runs to 16 residues.

This chain uses TRBV28 with TRBJ1-3, with D tentatively TRBD1 (6 bases). Trimming cost V 6 bases and J 3 bases, with 12 bases left between them. This CDR3 has 14 amino acids. Germline assignment: CDR1 MDHEN and CDR2 SYDVKM. This chain's CDR3 is CASSFRGFGNTIYF. In DNA, the CDR3 is TGTGCCAGCAGCTTCAGGGGATTTGGAAACACCATATATTTT. Variable domain in full (rest from reference TRBV28 and TRBJ1-3): DVKVTQSSRYLVKRTGEKVFLECVQDMDHENMFWYRQDPGLGLRLIYFSYDVKMKEKGDIPEGYSVSREKKERFSLILESASTNQTSMYLCASSFRGFGNTIYFGEGSWLTVV.

The CDR3: CASSQGARRGPRVAVGFF. DNA of the CDR3: TGCGCCAGCAGCCAAGGAGCGAGGCGGGGGCCTCGAGTGGCTGTCGGGTTCTTC. J is TRBJ2-1 and V is TRBV4-1, with D possibly being TRBD2 (7 bases). V gave up 1 base and J gave up 15 bases, with 31 bases separating them. CDR1 is MGHRA and CDR2 is YSYEKL in the germline V gene. The CDR3 contains 18 residues.

The genes are TRBV11-2 and TRBJ2-7; 7 bases match TRBD1. Germline CDR1 is SGHAT and CDR2 is FQNNGV. V was clipped by 3 bases and J by 3 bases; unmatched bases: 8. The CDR3 totals 15 residues. The CDR3 bases are TGTGCCAGCAGCTTCGGGAAGGGACAGCTCTACGAGCAGTACTTC. Translated, it gives CASSFGKGQLYEQYF.

This clone came up a few times. The CDR3 DNA is TGTGCCAGTAGTCCACGGGGACTAGGGACTGAAGCTTTCTTT. It specifies CASSPRGLGTEAFF. The J gene is TRBJ1-1, the V gene TRBV19; D possibly corresponds to TRBD1 (5 bases). CDR3 length: 14 residues. Germline V gene sequence: CDR1 LNHDA, CDR2 SQIVND (reference sequence). The V and J ends lost 5 bases and 5 bases respectively, with 15 bases between them.

The table lists this clone with a count of one. This chain connects TRBV28 to TRBJ2-6, with no clear D. Trimming pared 4 bases from V and 0 bases from J, leaving 10 bases between. Germline V lookup: CDR1 MDHEN, CDR2 SYDVKM. This CDR3 is built from 16 residues. CDR3 coding DNA: TGTGCCAGCAGTTCACTCGTCGGCTCTGGGGCCAACGTCCTGACTTTC. Its protein is CASSSLVGSGANVLTF. The variable domain in full, with the rest retrieved from reference TRBV28 and TRBJ2-6, is DVKVTQSSRYLVKRTGEKVFLECVQDMDHENMFWYRQDPGLGLRLIYFSYDVKMKEKGDIPEGYSVSREKKERFSLILESASTNQTSMYLCASSSLVGSGANVLTFGAGSRLTVL.

This clone was observed a single time. The V and J genes are TRBV5-1 and TRBJ2-1; the match to TRBD2 covers 12 bases. The CDR3 is 17 amino acids. J gave up 0 bases and V 3 bases, and 4 bases lay outside the gene matches. Germline V gene lookup returns CDR1 SGHRS and CDR2 YFSETQ. The CDR3 is CASSSASGRDSYNEQFF. The CDR3 region has the DNA TGCGCCAGCAGCTCCGCTAGCGGGAGGGACTCCTACAATGAGCAGTTCTTC.

This clone was counted a single time. The chain uses TRBV5-5 and TRBJ2-3; 11 nucleotides align to TRBD2. Trimming removed 0 bases from V and 7 bases from J; junction bases left unmatched: 7. Per germline, CDR1 SGHKS and CDR2 YYEKEE (reference sequence). This CDR3 spans 16 amino acids. The CDR3 sequence is CASSLGHSGRANTQYF. CDR3 in DNA: TGTGCCAGCAGCTTGGGTCATAGCGGGAGGGCAAATACGCAGTATTTT. Filled out from reference TRBV5-5 and TRBJ2-3, the complete variable domain reads DAGVTQSPTHLIKTRGQQVTLRCSPISGHKSVSWYQQVLGQGPQFIFQYYEKEERGRGNFPDRFSARQFPNYSSELNVNALLLGDSALYLCASSLGHSGRANTQYFGPGTRLTVL.

The rearrangement uses TRBV5-6 and TRBJ1-1, with no clear D. Trimming shortened V by 1 base and J by 6 bases, and 10 bases separated the two germline ends. The CDR3 covers 13 residues. Germline V gives CDR1 SGHDT, CDR2 YYEEEE. CDR3 residues: CASSLSRLPEAFF. The DNA for the CDR3 is TGTGCCAGCAGCTTGAGCAGACTCCCTGAAGCTTTCTTT.

The CDR3, as DNA: TGTGCCAGCAGTTACTCGACAGGCCCAGATACGCAGTATTTT. Translating gives CASSYSTGPDTQYF. The rearrangement joins TRBV6-6 to TRBJ2-3; a possible D gene is TRBD1 (6 bases). Between the trimmed V and J ends, which lost 0 bases and 4 bases, there was a span of 8 bases. Germline V gene lookup returns CDR1 MNHNY and CDR2 SVGAGI (reference sequence). The length of the CDR3 is 14 residues.

The chain carries TRBV28 and TRBJ2-1; 8 nucleotides agree with TRBD1. CDR1 and CDR2 from the germline V gene are MDHEN and SYDVKM. The trim removed 3 bases at V and 9 bases at J, leaving 16 bases unmatched. This CDR3 contains 17 residues. CDR3 nucleotide sequence: TGTGCCAGCAGTTTCCCCAGCAGGGGGCTGCGCTACGGTGAGCAGTTCTTC. Amino acids: CASSFPSRGLRYGEQFF.

The rearrangement uses TRBV7-8 and TRBJ2-1; TRBD2 matches at 8 bases. The CDR3 is 14 amino acids. Trimming took 11 bases from V and 7 from J; bases not matched to a gene: 13. Germline assignment: CDR1 SGHVS and CDR2 FQNEAQ. The CDR3 DNA is TGTGCCGGGGGTCAAATCGGGACTAGGAATGAGCAGTTCTTC. It encodes CAGGQIGTRNEQFF.

This chain uses TRBV19 with TRBJ1-2; D possibly corresponds to TRBD1 (6 bases). This CDR3 has 13 amino acids. Germline V gene data show CDR1 as LNHDA and CDR2 as SQIVND (reference sequence). Trimming cost V 8 bases and J 5 bases, with 15 bases left between them. CDR3: CASLRDMGYGYTF. The CDR3 DNA reads TGTGCCAGTCTGAGGGACATGGGGTATGGCTACACCTTC.

J is TRBJ2-5 and V is TRBV5-1; TRBD2 might be the D (6 bases). V was cut by 4 bases and J by 5 bases, with 15 bases left in between. CDR3 length: 14 amino acids. Germline CDR1 reads SGHRS; CDR2 reads YFSETQ. Written as DNA, the CDR3 is TGCGCCAGCAGCCCCCCCGGGAGAACGGAGACCCAGTACTTC. The encoded protein is CASSPPGRTETQYF.

The chain has TRBV9 and TRBJ1-3; D ambiguous. This CDR3 is built from 15 residues. Germline CDR1 reads SGDLS; CDR2 reads YYNGEE. Trimming took 0 bases from V and 0 from J, leaving 7 bases between them. The CDR3 here is CASSVESSSGNTIYF. CDR3 coding DNA: TGTGCCAGCAGCGTAGAGAGTTCCTCTGGAAACACCATATATTTT.

This chain connects TRBV6-1 to TRBJ2-5; D uncertain. Trimming took off 1 base at V and 3 bases at J, with 6 bases between the two ends. Per the germline V gene, CDR1 is MNHNS and CDR2 is SASEGT. The CDR3 consists of 13 residues. CDR3 sequence: CASSEDRKETQYF. The CDR3 nucleotides are TGTGCCAGCAGTGAAGACAGAAAAGAGACCCAGTACTTC.

The rearrangement links TRBV5-1 to TRBJ1-3; no firm D call. This CDR3 is 17 amino acids long. Germline values: CDR1 SGHRS, CDR2 YFSETQ. V was shortened by 0 bases and J by 1 base, with 14 bases between the two germline ends. DNA for the CDR3: TGCGCCAGCAGCTTGGGCGGCACCTTTTTATCTGGAAACACCATATATTTT. Encoded protein: CASSLGGTFLSGNTIYF. Using reference TRBV5-1 and TRBJ1-3 for the parts outside the CDR3, the full variable domain is KAGVTQTPRYLIKTRGQQVTLSCSPISGHRSVSWYQQTPGQGLQFLFEYFSETQRNKGNFPGRFSGRQFSNSRSEMNVSTLELGDSALYLCASSLGGTFLSGNTIYFGEGSWLTVV.

The chain is built from TRBV29-1 and TRBJ1-2, with D tentatively TRBD1 (6 bases). Germline CDR1 SQVTM, CDR2 ANQGSEA. Trimming removed 4 bases at V and 8 bases at J, with 17 bases between. The CDR3 consists of 13 residues. The CDR3 nucleotides read TGCAGCGTTGTGTCTCCAGGGGTTGAGGGCTACACCTTC. This codes for CSVVSPGVEGYTF.

This clone was observed a few times. The chain employs TRBV11-3 and TRBJ2-3, with TRBD1 as a possible D gene (6 bases). Trimming took 9 bases from V and 2 from J, leaving 18 bases between them. This CDR3 region has 15 residues. Germline V gene lookup returns CDR1 SGHNT and CDR2 YENEEA. The CDR3 loop reads CASRRTGYATDTQYF. For the CDR3, the DNA is TGTGCCAGTCGGCGAACAGGGTATGCCACAGATACGCAGTATTTT. Full variable domain (missing parts from reference TRBV11-3 and TRBJ2-3): EAGVVQSPRYKIIEKKQPVAFWCNPISGHNTLYWYLQNLGQGPELLIRYENEEAVDDSQLPKDRFSAERLKGVDSTLKIQPAELGDSAVYLCASRRTGYATDTQYFGPGTRLTVL.

The genes are TRBV4-1 and TRBJ2-3, with 7 bases aligning to TRBD1. CDR1 and CDR2 (germline): MGHRA, YSYEKL. This CDR3 region has 18 residues. The V segment lost 0 bases and the J segment 7 bases; nucleotides outside the gene matches: 16. The CDR3: CASSQELNYRGGRHTQYF. The CDR3 DNA sequence: TGCGCCAGCAGCCAAGAACTTAATTACAGGGGTGGAAGGCATACGCAGTATTTT.

The chain has TRBV6-1 and TRBJ2-5, with a tentative D call TRBD1 (5 bases). The ends were cut back, 10 bases at V and 2 bases at J, with 11 bases in the middle. Germline loops: CDR1 MNHNS, CDR2 SASEGT. The CDR3 is 12 amino acids. CDR3 protein: CATRTRQETQYF. CDR3 DNA sequence: TGTGCCACCAGGACACGTCAAGAGACCCAGTACTTC.

V gene TRBV30 combines with J gene TRBJ1-4, with D unclear. The germline V and J ends were trimmed by 7 bases and 0 bases, with 9 bases remaining between them. Germline lookup yields CDR1 GTSNPN and CDR2 SVGIG (reference sequence). This CDR3 region has 13 residues. CDR3 protein: CALSQATNEKLFF. CDR3 in DNA: TGTGCCTTAAGTCAGGCAACTAATGAAAAACTGTTTTTT.

The chain couples TRBV19 to TRBJ2-5, with 13 bases matching TRBD2. The CDR3 is 18 amino acids. In germline, CDR1 is LNHDA, CDR2 SQIVND (reference sequence). The trim removed 4 bases at V and 7 bases at J, leaving 15 bases unmatched. CDR3 region: CASSTRPGTSGMRATQYF. The CDR3 DNA follows: TGTGCCAGTAGTACCAGACCAGGGACTAGCGGGATGAGGGCGACCCAGTACTTC.

The chain couples TRBV4-1 to TRBJ2-7; no firm D call. Trimming cost V 4 bases and J 5 bases, with 6 bases left between them. CDR3 length: 11 residues. Germline V lookup: CDR1 MGHRA, CDR2 YSYEKL. The CDR3 DNA is TGCGCCAGCAGCCCCCGGGACGAGCAGTACTTC. It is translated as CASSPRDEQYF.